This TCR beta chain came from a study of CD8+ T cells in alopecia areata. Turning to the study itself: Those treated were given oral tofacitinib at 5 to 10 mg twice daily.

RNA extraction was followed by reverse transcription into cDNA, which acted as the sequencing template. Sequencing was performed with immunoSEQ multiplex PCR; in TCRdb, only in-frame clones are kept and a portion is missing. In the table there are 150,000 to 200,000 clones, about 63% of which are singletons. The source is a human donor with alopecia areata. Sequencing was performed on CD4+ T cells sorted from blood, taken at week 0.

This chain's CDR3 is CASSGGALYNEQFF. The CDR3 coding sequence is TGTGCCAGCAGCGGGGGGGCCTTGTACAATGAGCAGTTCTTC. The chain uses TRBV2 and TRBJ2-1, with TRBD2 identical over 8 bases. The length of the CDR3 is 14 residues. With V trimmed by 6 bases and J by 4 bases, 5 bases remained unmatched. In germline, CDR1 is SNHLY, CDR2 FYNNEI.